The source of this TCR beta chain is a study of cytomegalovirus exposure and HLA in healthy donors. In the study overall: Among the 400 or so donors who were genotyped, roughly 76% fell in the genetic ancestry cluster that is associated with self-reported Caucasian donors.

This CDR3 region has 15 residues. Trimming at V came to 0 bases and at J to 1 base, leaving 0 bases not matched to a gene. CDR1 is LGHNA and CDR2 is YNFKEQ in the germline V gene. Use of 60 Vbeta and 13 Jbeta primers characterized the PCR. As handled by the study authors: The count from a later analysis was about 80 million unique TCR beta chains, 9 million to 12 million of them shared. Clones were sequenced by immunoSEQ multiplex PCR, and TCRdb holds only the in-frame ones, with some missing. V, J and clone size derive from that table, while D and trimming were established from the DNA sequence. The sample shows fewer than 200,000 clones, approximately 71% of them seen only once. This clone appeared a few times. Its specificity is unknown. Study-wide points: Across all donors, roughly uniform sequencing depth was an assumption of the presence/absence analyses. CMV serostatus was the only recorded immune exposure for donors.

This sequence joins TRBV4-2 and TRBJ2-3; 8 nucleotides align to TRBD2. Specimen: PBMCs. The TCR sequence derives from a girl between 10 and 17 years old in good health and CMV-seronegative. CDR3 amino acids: CASSQEAGGTDTQYF. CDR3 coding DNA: TGTGCCAGCAGCCAAGAAGCGGGGGGCACAGATACGCAGTATTTT.